This T cell receptor beta chain was profiled in a study of blood T cell repertoires in COVID-19. Overall study context: Acute and convalescent COVID-19 samples came from the United States, Italy and Spain. PBMCs, B-cell-depleted T cells, or T cells were the source of the cDNA or gDNA that made up the material.

Trimming took off 1 base at V and 5 bases at J, with 15 bases between the two ends. Germline loops: CDR1 LGHNA, CDR2 YNFKEQ. CDR3 length: 15 residues. Per the authors' pipeline: From reference gene primer amplification, estimates of nucleated cell counts were derived. Assay: immunoSEQ multiplex PCR; the TCRdb copy retains only in-frame clones and omits some. The DNA was the basis for D and trimming; V, J and clone size are from that table. The table shows 280,000 or so clones, with over 75% occurring only once. This clone has a single count. The V and J genes are TRBV4-2 and TRBJ2-7; tentatively, D is TRBD2 (5 bases). The clonotype was recovered from a human donor in a cohort sampled during active COVID-19. Input material: peripheral blood. The CDR3 bases are TGTGCCAGCAGCCAAGGGAGGAGTAACCCCAACGAGCAGTACTTC. Translating gives CASSQGRSNPNEQYF.